Listed below are T cell receptor beta chains from one sample, sequenced in a study of graft-versus-host responses after intestinal transplantation. No antigen has been identified for these receptors. Profiled with immunoSEQ multiplex PCR; TCRdb holds only in-frame clones, not every one. The sample contains roughly 110,000 clones, around 92% of which appear only once. The sample was unstimulated CD8+ T cells sorted from spleen or lymph node cells, taken before transplant. The receptors originated from a human donor who was the organ donor for an intestinal transplant. Each CDR3 is given with its conserved first and last residue. The order of the fields is clone size, V gene, J gene, D gene, CDR3 DNA, CDR3 protein. The D gene is left open where the match is weak. A row's size may be missing; if present it is once, few, many or a size class.

.	TRBV28	TRBJ2-7	TRBD2	TGTGCCAGCAGTCCCCCGCCCGGGACTAGCGGGAGGGGCGAGCAGTACTTC	CASSPPPGTSGRGEQYF
.	TRBV5-4	TRBJ2-7	.	TGTGCCAGCAGCTTAGGGGGACCCGAGCAGTACTTC	CASSLGGPEQYF
.	TRBV4-1	TRBJ1-5	.	TGCGCCAGCAGCCAAGCTTTAAGTTACAGGCGGAAGCCCCAGCATTTT	CASSQALSYRRKPQHF
.	TRBV10-2	TRBJ2-1	.	TGCGCCAGCAGTCCGGGACCTAACAATGAGCAGTTCTTC	CASSPGPNNEQFF
.	TRBV7-9	TRBJ1-1	.	TGTGCCAGCAGTTCTATCCAGCCGATTATGAACACTGAAGCTTTCTTT	CASSSIQPIMNTEAFF
.	TRBV7-9	TRBJ2-1	TRBD1	TGTGCCAGCAGCTCCAGCACCGGGACAGGTTCGTCTGAGCAGTTCTTC	CASSSSTGTGSSEQFF
once	TRBV30	TRBJ2-4	.	TGTGCCTGGAGTATCCCGGAGGCCAAAAACATTCAGTACTTC	CAWSIPEAKNIQYF
.	TRBV7-8	TRBJ1-5	.	TGTGCCAGCAGCTTAGGTACGGGGTCTAGCAATCAGCCCCAGCATTTT	CASSLGTGSSNQPQHF
.	TRBV6-5	TRBJ2-7	.	TGTGCCAGCAGTGTCGGCGAGAGCTCCTACGAGCAGTACTTC	CASSVGESSYEQYF
.	TRBV11-2	TRBJ2-7	.	TGTGCCAGCAGCTTAGAGGGTTACGAGCAGTACTTC	CASSLEGYEQYF
.	TRBV19	TRBJ1-1	.	TGTGCCAGTAGCCTGGGGGTCACTGAAGCTTTCTTT	CASSLGVTEAFF
.	TRBV9	TRBJ2-2	TRBD1	TGTGCCAGCAGCGACCTGCGGGGACAGGACACCGGGGAGCTGTTTTTT	CASSDLRGQDTGELFF
.	TRBV19	TRBJ1-5	TRBD1	TGTGCCAGTAGGGGGGGGACAGGCGTTCAGGATTATAGCAATCAGCCCCAGCATTTT	CASRGGTGVQDYSNQPQHF
.	TRBV6-6	TRBJ1-1	.	TGTGCCAGCACTAACAGGGTTGAAGCTTTCTTT	CASTNRVEAFF
.	TRBV9	TRBJ2-3	.	TGTGCCAGCAGCTCCACCCCAGGGAGTCCAGATACGCAGTATTTT	CASSSTPGSPDTQYF
.	TRBV7-6	TRBJ1-4	.	TGTGCCAGCAGCTTAGCGGAGGAGGGATTCGGTGAAAAACTGTTTTTT	CASSLAEEGFGEKLFF
.	TRBV7-9	TRBJ2-7	.	TGTGCCAGCAGCCATTCCTTCGACGATTACGAGCAGTACTTC	CASSHSFDDYEQYF
.	TRBV5-6	TRBJ1-1	.	TGTGCCAGCAGTTTGACGGCGAACACTGAAGCTTTCTTT	CASSLTANTEAFF
.	TRBV10-2	TRBJ2-5	.	TGCGCCAGCAGTGAAAGTCGTGTCATCGGACTACCGCGGACCCAGTACTTC	CASSESRVIGLPRTQYF
.	TRBV29-1	TRBJ2-2	TRBD1	TGCAGCGTGACAGGGGGTAACACCGGGGAGCTGTTTTTT	CSVTGGNTGELFF
once	TRBV9	TRBJ2-5	.	TGTGCCAGCAGCGTAGACAGCCAAGAGACCCAGTACTTC	CASSVDSQETQYF
.	TRBV27	TRBJ2-2	TRBD1	TGTGCCAGCAGTACGGGGACAGGGATAACCGGGGAGCTGTTTTTT	CASSTGTGITGELFF
.	TRBV11-1	TRBJ2-7	TRBD1	TGTGCCAGCAGCCCCCGGGACAGCTACTACGAGCAGTACTTC	CASSPRDSYYEQYF
few	TRBV6-5	TRBJ2-1	.	TGTGCCAGCAGTTACGAGTCCCGGGTACTAAATGAGCAGTTCTTC	CASSYESRVLNEQFF
.	TRBV6-5	TRBJ1-2	.	TGTGCCAGCAGTTACGGAGGGAGTAGGACGAGCTACACCTTC	CASSYGGSRTSYTF
.	TRBV4-1	TRBJ2-3	TRBD2	TGCGCCAGCAGCCAGGGGACTAGCGGTTCTAGCACAGATACGCAGTATTTT	CASSQGTSGSSTDTQYF
.	TRBV18	TRBJ1-1	.	TGTGCCAGCTCACCACCGGTTCGGGGAACTGAAGCTTTCTTT	CASSPPVRGTEAFF
.	TRBV9	TRBJ2-1	TRBD1	TGTGCCAGCAGCCTACACACCCGGGACAGGGGTTACAATGAGCAGTTCTTC	CASSLHTRDRGYNEQFF
.	TRBV14	TRBJ1-2	.	TGTGCCAGCAGCCGAACTCGGCCCAGGGAAAGTTCTGGCTACACCTTC	CASSRTRPRESSGYTF
.	TRBV15	TRBJ2-1	.	TGTGCCACCAGCAGAGACGGGACTCAGTTCTTC	CATSRDGTQFF
.	TRBV5-6	TRBJ1-2	.	TGTGCCAGCAGCTTAGGGGGGCATGGCTACACCTTC	CASSLGGHGYTF
.	TRBV7-3	TRBJ1-2	.	TGTGCCAGCAGCTTTCTCCCGGGCCCCCTGCGGGGCTACACCTTC	CASSFLPGPLRGYTF
.	TRBV7-5	TRBJ2-1	.	TGTGCCAGAAGCTGGCGGTTAGAGCCATTCCGGGACGTGGGGTACAATGAGCAGTTCTTC	CARSWRLEPFRDVGYNEQFF
.	TRBV11-2	TRBJ2-5	.	TGTGCCAGCAGGGGGTACCAAGAGACCCAGTACTTC	CASRGYQETQYF
.	TRBV4-1	TRBJ2-7	.	TGCGCCAGCAGCCAAGCCTTGACAGGATATGAGGACGAGCAGTACTTC	CASSQALTGYEDEQYF
.	TRBV6-1	TRBJ2-3	.	TGTGCCAGCTCGGGGGCTCCCACAGATACGCAGTATTTT	CASSGAPTDTQYF
.	TRBV27	TRBJ2-3	TRBD2	TGTGCCAGCAGGCCGACTAGCGGGAGGGCCAAAGATACGCAGTATTTT	CASRPTSGRAKDTQYF
.	TRBV21-1	TRBJ2-1	.	TGTGCCAGCAGCAAAGAGGGACGGAGCTCCTACAATGAGCAGTTCTTC	CASSKEGRSSYNEQFF
.	TRBV19	TRBJ2-3	.	TGTGCCAGTAGTATGACCTCTACAGATACGCAGTATTTT	CASSMTSTDTQYF
.	TRBV27	TRBJ2-1	TRBD2	TGTGCCAGCAGTCCGAACCCCCTAGCGGGAGGGCCCAGCTCCTACAATGAGCAGTTCTTC	CASSPNPLAGGPSSYNEQFF
.	TRBV5-4	TRBJ1-1	.	TGTGCCAGCAGCTGGATCGGGCAGAGGAACACTGAAGCTTTCTTT	CASSWIGQRNTEAFF
.	TRBV5-1	TRBJ2-7	.	TGCGCCAGCAGCTTAGCTTTTAGCTCCTACGAGCAGTACTTC	CASSLAFSSYEQYF
.	TRBV19	TRBJ2-1	TRBD2	TGTGCCAGTAGTATAGATAGCGGGAGCTCCTACAATGAGCAGTTCTTC	CASSIDSGSSYNEQFF
.	TRBV14	TRBJ2-1	.	TGTGCCAGCAGCCAAGATTTTCCACTAGCCAGCTCCTACAATGAGCAGTTCTTC	CASSQDFPLASSYNEQFF
once	TRBV4-1	TRBJ2-7	.	TGCGCCAGCAGCCAAGGGCGGGGTCCCTACGAGCAGTACTTC	CASSQGRGPYEQYF
.	TRBV15	TRBJ2-7	TRBD1	TGTGCCACTGGACAGGGGGTCGAGCAGTACTTC	CATGQGVEQYF